The rows below give T cell receptor beta chains drawn from one sample of a study of vaccination and CD4 T cells after COVID-19. TCRdb reanalysed the PCR reads using MiXCR and keeps one entry per CDR3 protein. The data contain approximately 12,000 distinct CDR3 sequences, 60% of them singletons. What these receptors recognize is not known. Sequenced: CD4+ T cells from blood, cultured in vitro. These receptors came from a human donor who had recovered from COVID-19. CDR3s include the opening cysteine and the closing phenylalanine or tryptophan. A D gene is named only where the DNA matches it firmly. The size field is filled for only some rows; it gives once, few, many or a size class.

TRBV7-2	.	TRBD1	TRBJ2-6	TGTGCCAGCAGCTTCACAGGGGTTGGGGCCAACGTCGTGACTTTC	CASSFTGVGANVVTF
TRBV11-2	.	.	TRBJ2-3	TGTGCCAGCAGCTTAGGTGGAATCGGGGGCACAGATACGCAGTATTTT	CASSLGGIGGTDTQYF
TRBV2	few	.	TRBJ1-1	TGTGCCAGCAGCGAGCGGCCGGGGGTCAAGGACACTGAAGCTTTCTTT	CASSERPGVKDTEAFF
TRBV20-1	.	.	TRBJ1-5	TGCAGTGCTAGAGATCAAAGTGGTAGCAATCAGCCCCAGCATTTT	CSARDQSGSNQPQHF
TRBV7-8	few	.	TRBJ2-3	TGTGCCAGCAGCTTACAAGATACGCAGTATTTT	CASSLQDTQYF
TRBV20-1	few	TRBD2	TRBJ2-1	TGCAGTGCTACCGGGACTAGCGGGTGGGCCAATGAGCAGTTCTTC	CSATGTSGWANEQFF
TRBV20-1	large	TRBD2	TRBJ2-5	TGCAGTGCTGGGGAACTAGCGGGAGGCCTCCAAGAGACCCAGTACTTC	CSAGELAGGLQETQYF
TRBV7-7	.	.	TRBJ2-5	TGTGCCAGCAGCCCGGACAGTACCCGAGAGACCCAGTACTTC	CASSPDSTRETQYF
TRBV20-1	few	.	TRBJ1-3	TGCAGTGCTGGGTCCATCTCTGGAAACACCATATATTTT	CSAGSISGNTIYF
TRBV6-1	few	.	TRBJ2-5	TGTGCCAGCAGTGAAGGATGGAGAGAGACCCAGTACTTC	CASSEGWRETQYF
TRBV5-1	.	TRBD2	TRBJ2-5	TGCGCCAGCAGCGTGACTAGCGGGAGAGAGACCCAGTACTTC	CASSVTSGRETQYF
TRBV6-2/TRBV6-3	.	.	TRBJ2-7	TGTGCCAGTCAATCCCAGAAACTCTACGAGCAGTACTTC	CASQSQKLYEQYF
TRBV28	.	.	TRBJ1-6	TGTGCCAGCAGTTTAGGGGGGGCTGGTTCACCCCTCCACTTT	CASSLGGAGSPLHF
TRBV12-3/TRBV12-4	.	.	TRBJ2-1	TGTGCCAGCAGACTGGGAGACCTCTACAATGAGCAGTTCTTC	CASRLGDLYNEQFF
TRBV28	few	TRBD2	TRBJ2-5	TGTGCCAGCAGTTTGTCTAGCGGGAGAGGCCGGCAAGAGACCCAGTACTTC	CASSLSSGRGRQETQYF
TRBV20-1	few	.	TRBJ2-6	TGCAGTGCTAGAGATTGGAGGGGTGCGGGGGCCAACGTCCTGACTTTC	CSARDWRGAGANVLTF
TRBV10-3	.	TRBD1	TRBJ1-1	TGTGCCATCAGCCCCACAGGGGGTCTACTGAACACTGAAGCTTTCTTT	CAISPTGGLLNTEAFF
TRBV28	.	TRBD2	TRBJ2-3	TGTGCCAGCAGTTTGTTAGGTAGCGGGAGGGGGAGAGATACGCAGTATTTT	CASSLLGSGRGRDTQYF
TRBV19	.	.	TRBJ2-6	TGTGCCAGTAGTATATCTGGGGCCAACGTCCTGACTTTC	CASSISGANVLTF
TRBV19	.	.	TRBJ2-3	TGTGCCAGTAGTATTGGCAGGGGAATCACAGATACGCAGTATTTT	CASSIGRGITDTQYF
TRBV20-1	.	.	TRBJ1-5	TGCAGTGCTAGAGATGGGGGGGCACAAAAGCCCCAGCATTTT	CSARDGGAQKPQHF
TRBV2	.	.	TRBJ2-7	TGTGCCAGCAGTGTAAGTGGAGGGGCCGGCTCCTACGAGCAGTACTTC	CASSVSGGAGSYEQYF
TRBV30	.	.	TRBJ2-6	TGTGCCTGGGCCGCTGGGGCCAACGTCCTGACTTTC	CAWAAGANVLTF
TRBV20-1	.	TRBD1	TRBJ1-2	TGCAGTGCTAGCCGGGACAGGGAGACCTATGGCTACACCTTC	CSASRDRETYGYTF
TRBV20-1	.	.	TRBJ2-1	TGCAGTGCTAGTCCCGGGAGCTCCTACAATGAGCAGTTCTTC	CSASPGSSYNEQFF
TRBV20-1	.	.	TRBJ1-5	TGCAGTGCTAGAGATTTCAGGGGAAATCAGCCCCAGCATTTT	CSARDFRGNQPQHF
TRBV19	.	.	TRBJ1-5	TGTGCCAGTAGTATTCGGGGGTTAGGGAATCAGCCCCAGCATTTT	CASSIRGLGNQPQHF
TRBV6-2/TRBV6-3	few	.	TRBJ2-4	TGTGCCAGCAGTTCCGGGACGGGAGCTAGGAACATTCAGTACTTC	CASSSGTGARNIQYF
TRBV5-8	once	.	TRBJ2-7	TGTGCCAGCAGCTTGGCCACCGGCGCCTACGAGCAGTACTTC	CASSLATGAYEQYF
TRBV28	.	.	TRBJ2-3	TGTGCCAGCAGTTCCGCCGGCAGGACCCTCACAGATACGCAGTATTTT	CASSSAGRTLTDTQYF
TRBV10-2	.	.	TRBJ1-2	TGCGCCAGCAGGACTGACGCTTATGGCTACACCTTC	CASRTDAYGYTF
TRBV6-1	once	TRBD1	TRBJ2-4	TGTGCCAGCAGTACCCGGATACAGGGGAACATTCAGTACTTC	CASSTRIQGNIQYF
TRBV6-1	.	.	TRBJ1-2	TGTGCCAGCAGTGTGGGGGGCTATGGCTACACCTTC	CASSVGGYGYTF
TRBV7-8	.	.	TRBJ1-2	TGTGCCAGCAGCCCACCCCTGGTGAACTATGGCTACACCTTC	CASSPPLVNYGYTF
TRBV7-8	few	.	TRBJ2-3	TGTGCCAGCAGGTCAGCATTGGGGGCTAGCACAGATACGCAGTATTTT	CASRSALGASTDTQYF
TRBV27	once	.	TRBJ2-1	TGTGCCAGCAGTTTAGGGACTCACAAGGGGAATGAGCAGTTCTTC	CASSLGTHKGNEQFF
TRBV20-1	.	.	TRBJ2-7	TGCAGTGCTAGAGGGCGGCAGGGTCGCTACGAGCAGTACTTC	CSARGRQGRYEQYF
TRBV9	once	.	TRBJ1-5	TGTGCCAGCAGCGTAGATGGGGACAATCAGCCCCAGCATTTT	CASSVDGDNQPQHF